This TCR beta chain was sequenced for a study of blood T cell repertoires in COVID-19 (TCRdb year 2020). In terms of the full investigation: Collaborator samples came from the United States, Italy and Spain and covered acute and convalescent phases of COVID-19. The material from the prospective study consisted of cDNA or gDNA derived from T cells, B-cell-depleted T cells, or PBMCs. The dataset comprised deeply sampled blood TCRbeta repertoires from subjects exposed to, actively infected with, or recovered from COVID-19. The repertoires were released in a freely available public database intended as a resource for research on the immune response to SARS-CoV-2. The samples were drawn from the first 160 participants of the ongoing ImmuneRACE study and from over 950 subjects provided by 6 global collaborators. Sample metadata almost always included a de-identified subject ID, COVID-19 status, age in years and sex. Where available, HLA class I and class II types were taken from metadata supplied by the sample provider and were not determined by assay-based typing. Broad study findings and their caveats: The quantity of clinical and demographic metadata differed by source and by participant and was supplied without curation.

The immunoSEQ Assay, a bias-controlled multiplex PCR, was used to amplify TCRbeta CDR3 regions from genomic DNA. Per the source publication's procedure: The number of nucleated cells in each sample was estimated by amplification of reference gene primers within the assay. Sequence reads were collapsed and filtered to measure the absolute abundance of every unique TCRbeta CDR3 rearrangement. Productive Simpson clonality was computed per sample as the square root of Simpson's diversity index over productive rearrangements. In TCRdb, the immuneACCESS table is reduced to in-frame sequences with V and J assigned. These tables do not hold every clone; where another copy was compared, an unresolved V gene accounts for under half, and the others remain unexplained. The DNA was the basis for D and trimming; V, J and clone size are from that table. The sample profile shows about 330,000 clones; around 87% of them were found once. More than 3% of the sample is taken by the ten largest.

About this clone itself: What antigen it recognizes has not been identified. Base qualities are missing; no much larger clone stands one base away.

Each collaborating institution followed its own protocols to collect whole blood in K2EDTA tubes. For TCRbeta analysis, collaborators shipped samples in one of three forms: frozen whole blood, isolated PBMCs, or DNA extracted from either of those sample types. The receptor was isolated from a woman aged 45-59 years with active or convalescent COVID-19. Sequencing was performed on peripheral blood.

CDR3 region: CASRSGALEKLFF. The bases read TGTGCCAGCAGGTCGGGAGCCTTAGAAAAACTGTTTTTT. The receptor chain draws on TRBV7-8 and TRBJ1-4; no D segment can be confidently identified. Inclusive of the bounding cysteine and phenylalanine, the CDR3 is 13 residues long. Only the CDR3 region is kept as DNA, spanning 39 bases read in frame from base 1. CDR1 is given as SGHVS and CDR2 as FQNEAQ, both from the germline V gene. Trimming removed 6 bases from V and 8 bases from J, leaving 13 bases between the germline ends.